These 15 T cell receptor beta chains share one sample of origin, sequenced in a study of cytomegalovirus exposure and HLA in healthy donors. PCR amplification relied on 60 Vbeta primers (plus 13 Jbeta primers). Assay: immunoSEQ multiplex PCR; the TCRdb copy retains only in-frame clones and omits some. The profile shows tens of thousands of clones, under 80% of them singletons. The sequenced sample consisted of PBMCs. Receptors were obtained from a woman aged 30 to 39 in good health and CMV-seronegative.

The chain recombines TRBV28 with TRBJ1-3, with D maybe TRBD1 (6 bases). The CDR3 runs 16 residues. V lost 8 bases, J lost 0 bases, and 17 bases lay in between. Looked up from germline, CDR1 is MDHEN and CDR2 is SYDVKM. The CDR3 protein is CASGGQDSVSGNTIYF. CDR3 bases: TGTGCCAGCGGTGGGCAGGACAGCGTCTCTGGAAACACCATATATTTT.

The chain combines TRBV29-1 with TRBJ2-3, with D possibly matching TRBD1 (5 bases). The V end was cut by 5 bases, the J end by 0 bases, with 9 bases between. CDR3 size: 13 residues. Germline V lookup: CDR1 SQVTM, CDR2 ANQGSEA. The CDR3 spells CSVTRVSTDTQYF. The CDR3, as DNA: TGCAGCGTTACCAGGGTTAGCACAGATACGCAGTATTTT.

In this sample, this clone turned up a few times. The chain has TRBV28 and TRBJ1-5; 7 bases align to TRBD1. The V gene end was trimmed by 4 bases and the J gene end by 4 bases; junction bases not matched to a gene: 10. This CDR3 contains 16 residues. Germline CDR1 is MDHEN and CDR2 is SYDVKM. CDR3 DNA sequence: TGTGCCAGCAGTTCCCGAGGGACAGCGCGAAATCAGCCCCAGCATTTT. This encodes CASSSRGTARNQPQHF.

J is TRBJ2-1 and V is TRBV7-2, with 8 bases that match TRBD1. This CDR3 is 15 amino acids long. Germline loops: CDR1 SGHTA, CDR2 FQGNSA. Germline trimming cut 3 bases from V and 0 bases from J; bases unmatched to any gene: 1. Here the CDR3 reads CASSLGTGSYNEQFF. The CDR3 DNA follows: TGTGCCAGCAGCTTGGGGACAGGCTCCTACAATGAGCAGTTCTTC.

The genes are TRBV2 and TRBJ2-7; 7 positions match TRBD2. Trimming took 4 bases from V and 6 from J; bases not matched to a gene: 12. In germline, CDR1 is SNHLY, CDR2 FYNNEI. This CDR3 region has 15 residues. Here the CDR3 DNA reads TGTGCCAGCAGTGTCTCGGGAGGACCCTCGGGCGAGCAGTACTTC. Translating it yields CASSVSGGPSGEQYF.

V and J are TRBV6-1 and TRBJ1-1; 10 bases agree with TRBD1. V dropped 4 bases and J dropped 6; count of bases not matched to a gene: 8. The CDR3 consists of 15 residues. CDR1 is MNHNS, CDR2 SASEGT, per germline. The CDR3 DNA is TGTGCCAGCAGTGGCCGGGACAGGGGAGAACCTGAAGCTTTCTTT. Protein: CASSGRDRGEPEAFF.

The chain links TRBV27 to TRBJ2-5, with 9 bases identical to TRBD2. The J call may not be correct, given that the DNA end is closer to TRBJ2-7. Germline lookup yields CDR1 MNHEY and CDR2 SMNVEV (reference sequence). The CDR3 is 14 amino acids. CDR3 amino acids: CASSYSLTSGEQYF. CDR3 DNA sequence: TGTGCCAGCAGTTATTCGTTGACTAGCGGCGAGCAGTACTTC.

The V and J genes are TRBV25-1 and TRBJ2-1, with 8 bases that match TRBD2. Germline V gene lookup returns CDR1 MGHDK and CDR2 SYGVNS. V shed 3 bases and J 3 bases; nucleotides not matched to a gene: 4. The CDR3 loop spans 15 amino acids. In nucleotides, the CDR3 is TGTGCCAGCAGTGAGACTAGCGCTAACTACAATGAGCAGTTCTTC. This encodes CASSETSANYNEQFF.

The chain joins TRBV6-4 to TRBJ2-2; 9 bases are shared with TRBD2. The CDR3 is 16 residues long. Germline V gives CDR1 MRHNA, CDR2 SNTAGT. Trimming cost V 6 bases and J 4 bases; bases outside gene matches: 9. In DNA, the CDR3 is TGTGCCAGCAGAGTGACTAGCGGCGTAGGCACCGGGGAGCTGTTTTTT. Its translation: CASRVTSGVGTGELFF.

The chain employs TRBV7-8 and TRBJ1-5, with D possibly matching TRBD1 (6 bases). Germline V gives CDR1 SGHVS, CDR2 FQNEAQ. The V end lost 3 bases, the J end lost 7 bases, and 19 bases lay between the germline ends. The CDR3 runs to 16 residues. In nucleotides, the CDR3 is TGTGCCAGCAGCTTCGGTGGCAGGGGCGTGGGCCAGCCCCAGCATTTT. Residues: CASSFGGRGVGQPQHF.

Only a few counts were recorded for this clone. V is TRBV7-9 and J is TRBJ2-5, with D maybe TRBD1 (5 bases). In germline, CDR1 is SEHNR, CDR2 FQNEAQ (reference sequence). Trimming took 5 bases from V and 1 from J, leaving 8 bases between them. The CDR3 totals 13 residues. The CDR3 DNA follows: TGTGCCAGCAGCCGCGACAGCCAAGAGACCCAGTACTTC. Protein sequence: CASSRDSQETQYF.

The rearrangement uses TRBV18 and TRBJ1-1, with D perhaps TRBD1 (6 bases). This CDR3 spans 15 amino acids. The V gene's germline CDR1 is KGHSH and CDR2 LQKENI. V lost 5 bases and J lost 0, with 13 bases in between. This CDR3 reads CASSSRTDMNTEAFF. CDR3 DNA: TGTGCCAGCTCATCCCGGACAGACATGAACACTGAAGCTTTCTTT.

This clone was counted a few times. The chain carries TRBV7-2 and TRBJ2-1; TRBD1 is a possible D gene (6 bases). The V end lost 7 bases, the J end lost 5 bases, and 21 bases lay between the germline ends. The CDR3 runs 16 residues. Germline V gene sequence: CDR1 SGHTA, CDR2 FQGNSA. The CDR3 nucleotides read TGTGCCAGCACCCGAGGAGGACAGTCGCCCAACAATGAGCAGTTCTTC. This codes for CASTRGGQSPNNEQFF.

As for this clone: Mismatch with germline at one junction end may stem from a read error. The V and J genes are TRBV7-6 and TRBJ1-3; TRBD1 might be the D (6 bases). There are 16 residues in the CDR3. Per germline, CDR1 SGHVS and CDR2 FNYEAQ. CDR3 sequence: CASSQPETGSGNTTYF. The CDR3 DNA reads as TGTGCCAGCAGCCAACCCGAGACAGGCTCTGGAAACACCACATATTTT.

The rearrangement links TRBV5-1 to TRBJ2-2; no firm D call. This CDR3 is 14 amino acids long. V was clipped by 2 bases and J by 6 bases, with 11 bases between them. Per germline, CDR1 SGHRS and CDR2 YFSETQ. CDR3 residues: CASSFKSGPGELFF. As DNA, the CDR3 is TGCGCCAGCAGCTTTAAGTCGGGTCCCGGGGAGCTGTTTTTT.